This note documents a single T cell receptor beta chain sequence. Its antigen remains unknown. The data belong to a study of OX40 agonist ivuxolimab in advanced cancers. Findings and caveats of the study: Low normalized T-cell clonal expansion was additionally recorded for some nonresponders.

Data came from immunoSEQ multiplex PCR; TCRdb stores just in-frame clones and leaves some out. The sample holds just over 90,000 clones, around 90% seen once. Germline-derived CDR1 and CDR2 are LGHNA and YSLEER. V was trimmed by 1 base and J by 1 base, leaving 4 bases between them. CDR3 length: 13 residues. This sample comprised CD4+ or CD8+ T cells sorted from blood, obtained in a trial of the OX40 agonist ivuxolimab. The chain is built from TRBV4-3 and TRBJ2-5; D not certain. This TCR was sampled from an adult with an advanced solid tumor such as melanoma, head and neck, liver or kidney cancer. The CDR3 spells CASSQGVQETQYF. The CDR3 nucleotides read TGCGCCAGCAGCCAAGGGGTCCAAGAGACCCAGTACTTC.